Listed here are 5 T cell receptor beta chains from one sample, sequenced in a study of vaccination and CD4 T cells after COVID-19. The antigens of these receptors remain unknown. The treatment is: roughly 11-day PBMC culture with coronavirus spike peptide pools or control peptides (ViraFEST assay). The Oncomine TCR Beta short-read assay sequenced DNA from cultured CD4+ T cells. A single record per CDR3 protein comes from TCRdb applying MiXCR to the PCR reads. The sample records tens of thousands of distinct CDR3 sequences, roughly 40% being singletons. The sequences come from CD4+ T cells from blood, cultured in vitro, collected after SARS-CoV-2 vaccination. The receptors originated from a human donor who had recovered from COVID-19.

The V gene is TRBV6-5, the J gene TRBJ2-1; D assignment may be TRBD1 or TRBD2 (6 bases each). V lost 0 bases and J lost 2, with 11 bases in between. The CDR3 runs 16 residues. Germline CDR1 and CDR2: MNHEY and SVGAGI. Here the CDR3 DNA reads TGTGCCAGCAGTTACTCGAACCGGGGGCCCTACAATGAGCAGTTCTTC. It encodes CASSYSNRGPYNEQFF.

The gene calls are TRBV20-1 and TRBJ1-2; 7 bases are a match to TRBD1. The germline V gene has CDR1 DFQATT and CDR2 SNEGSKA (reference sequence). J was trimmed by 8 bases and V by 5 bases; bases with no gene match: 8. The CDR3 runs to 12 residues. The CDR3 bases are TGCAGTGCTCGCGACAGGGTCGACGGCTACACCTTC. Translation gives CSARDRVDGYTF.

The CDR3 DNA sequence: TGTGCCAGCAGCTCGGCAACAGACTATGGCTACACCTTC. Its translation: CASSSATDYGYTF. V gene TRBV5-4 combines with J gene TRBJ1-2; no firm D call. The V end was cut by 3 bases, the J end by 3 bases, with 9 bases between. Germline CDR1 and CDR2: SGHNT and YYREEE (reference sequence). The CDR3 length is 13 residues.

CDR3 region: CASSLEGQNQETQYF. The CDR3 DNA reads as TGTGCCAGCAGCTTAGAGGGGCAGAACCAAGAGACCCAGTACTTC. The chain uses TRBV7-2 and TRBJ2-5, with D maybe TRBD1 (5 bases). The V end was cut by 1 base, the J end by 0 bases, with 9 bases between. The CDR3 covers 15 residues. Germline V gene sequence: CDR1 SGHTA, CDR2 FQGNSA. The full variable domain, completed using reference TRBV7-2 and TRBJ2-5, is GAGVSQSPSNKVTEKGKDVELRCDPISGHTALYWYRQSLGQGLEFLIYFQGNSAPDKSGLPSDRFSAERTGGSVSTLTIQRTQQEDSAVYLCASSLEGQNQETQYFGPGTRLLVL.

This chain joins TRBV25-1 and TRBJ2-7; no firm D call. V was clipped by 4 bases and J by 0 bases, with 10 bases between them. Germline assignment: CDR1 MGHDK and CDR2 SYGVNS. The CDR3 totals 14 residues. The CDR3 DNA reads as TGTGCCAGCAGTGGAGGATCTTTCTCCTACGAGCAGTACTTC. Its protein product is CASSGGSFSYEQYF.